This is a list of T cell receptor beta chains from one sample in a study of cytomegalovirus exposure and HLA in healthy donors. Clones were read by immunoSEQ multiplex PCR, and TCRdb kept only the in-frame ones, dropping some. The sample consists of over 150,000 clones, 77% of them appearing once. The material sequenced was PBMCs. Receptors were obtained from a woman aged 60 to 75 in good health and CMV-seropositive. CDR3s include the opening cysteine and the closing phenylalanine or tryptophan. The D gene is left open where the match is weak.

len	v_gene	d_gene	j_gene	CDR3aa
14	TRBV6-5	-	TRBJ1-1	CASSYQGRNTEAFF
14	TRBV30	TRBD2	TRBJ2-7	CAWSAGLAAYEQYF
16	TRBV5-6	TRBD2	TRBJ2-1	CASSFRTSGRAHEQFF
11	TRBV28	-	TRBJ1-6	CASTSDSPLHF
16	TRBV7-9	TRBD1	TRBJ1-2	CASSSHPNRGHFSYTF
12	TRBV28	TRBD1	TRBJ1-2	CASSFGQDGYTF
14	TRBV30	TRBD1	TRBJ1-5	CAWSGTGGEQPQHF
13	TRBV18	-	TRBJ1-5	CASSPQGNQPQHF
16	TRBV2	-	TRBJ1-4	CASSESTDTTNEKLFF
13	TRBV5-1	-	TRBJ2-7	CASTGLTPGEQYF
13	TRBV19	-	TRBJ2-7	CASSLTEFYEQYF
15	TRBV5-1	TRBD1	TRBJ2-2	CASRTGTVNTGELFF
21	TRBV28	TRBD2	-	CASSLKWPVGLAGGPDYEQYF
12	TRBV5-1	-	TRBJ2-3	CASSSGTDTQYF
14	TRBV5-6	TRBD1	TRBJ1-2	CASSLVDRNYGYTF
14	TRBV27	-	TRBJ1-3	CASSGSRVGNTIYF
16	TRBV7-2	TRBD2	TRBJ2-3	CASSLLGGGSTDTQYF
14	TRBV6-5	TRBD2	TRBJ2-7	CASSPSGSVYEQYF
15	TRBV29-1	-	TRBJ2-2	CSVAPRAENTGELFF
14	TRBV5-4	-	TRBJ2-5	CASSLDRRPETQYF
14	TRBV28	TRBD1	TRBJ2-2	CASDKGGAAGELFF
14	TRBV5-6	TRBD1	TRBJ2-5	CASSFPGTGTRQYF
15	TRBV7-9	-	TRBJ1-6	CASSLTQAGNSPLHF
16	TRBV15	TRBD2	TRBJ2-2	CATSRGLAGAAGELFF
14	TRBV29-1	TRBD2	TRBJ2-2	CSVGLAGGSGELFF
14	TRBV11-2	TRBD2	TRBJ2-7	CASSILAGDSEQYF
13	TRBV29-1	TRBD1	TRBJ1-2	CSVDKGAPNGYTF
15	TRBV28	-	TRBJ2-7	CASTRRGGGLNEQYF
20	TRBV5-1	TRBD1	TRBJ2-1	CASSLGVGDRGTTSYNEQFF
15	TRBV7-2	-	TRBJ1-5	CASSAGGFSNQPQHF
14	TRBV28	-	TRBJ2-7	CASTEVGGTGEQYF
15	TRBV9	-	TRBJ1-2	CASSVSSTANYGYTF
14	TRBV27	-	TRBJ1-5	CASNFGGSNQPQHF